The present entry profiles one T cell receptor beta chain with its context. The source of the sample is a study of blood T cell repertoires in COVID-19. At the level of the study: COVID-19 samples from acute and convalescent phases originated in the United States, Italy and Spain. Sample material is recorded as cDNA or gDNA derived from T cells, B-cell-depleted T cells, or PBMCs.

Authors' processing steps: Estimated nucleated cell counts came from reference gene primer amplification. Produced via immunoSEQ multiplex PCR; TCRdb's table is partial and in-frame only. V and J calls and clone size are as listed in that table; D and trimming were resolved from the DNA. The data show 40,000 to 55,000 clones, approximately 84% seen once. The V segment lost 6 bases and the J segment 4 bases; nucleotides outside the gene matches: 4. CDR1 and CDR2 (germline): LNHDA, SQIVND (reference sequence). The CDR3 loop spans 13 amino acids. Sequencing was done on a sample of peripheral blood. This TCR came from a man aged 45-60 years with acute or convalescent COVID-19. The chain joins TRBV19 to TRBJ1-2, with 8 bases aligning to TRBD1. The CDR3 DNA reads TGTGCCAGTAGCCCGGGACAGGTCTATGGCTACACCTTC. Protein: CASSPGQVYGYTF.